This TCR beta chain was sequenced for a study of early T cells in non-severe SARS-CoV-2 infection. Overall study findings and caveats: CD4 and private specificities were missed by VDJdb matching, which favored anti-spike CD8 responses.

TCRdb redid the calling of the 5' RACE reads with MiXCR, one entry per CDR3 protein. Of 55,000 to 70,000 distinct CDR3 sequences listed, roughly 12% were seen once; the top ten hold 4.8%. The CDR3 extends over 16 amino acids. Trimming left V 1 base short and J 5 bases short, with 20 bases between. Germline CDR1 reads GTSNPN; CDR2 reads SVGIG (reference sequence). As to this clonotype: The antigen is undetermined.

This TCR came from an adult who was a healthcare worker with PCR-confirmed SARS-CoV-2 infection or an uninfected control (not recorded which). The chain combines TRBV30 with TRBJ1-2; D is uncertain. The sample comprised whole blood. In nucleotides, the CDR3 is TGTGCCTGGAGTGCCCTTACCGGGCCCTTATTGTATGGCTACACCTTC. It is translated as CAWSALTGPLLYGYTF.